Each of the 17 T cell receptor beta chains below was sequenced from the same sample in a study of blood T cell repertoires in COVID-19. Produced via immunoSEQ multiplex PCR; TCRdb's table is partial and in-frame only. The repertoire holds some 300,000 clones, with about nine tenths as singletons. Sequenced material: peripheral blood. Receptors were obtained from a woman aged 25 to 39 with COVID-19, enrolled during active disease.

V is TRBV19 and J is TRBJ2-2; 9 bases align to TRBD2. The V and J ends lost 3 bases and 4 bases, in that order; junction bases with no gene match: 3. The CDR3 totals 15 residues. Germline V gene sequence: CDR1 LNHDA, CDR2 SQIVND (reference sequence). Written as DNA, the CDR3 is TGTGCCAGTAGTATTAGTAGCGGGGGCACCGGGGAGCTGTTTTTT. This codes for CASSISSGGTGELFF.

As concerns this clone: Relative to the germline gene, one junction end is altered; a read error may explain this. The CDR3 nucleotides read TGCAGTAGCCTTCGGACGGAGGTTCAACTCTTC. Protein sequence: CSSLRTEVQLF. The rearrangement joins TRBV20-1 to TRBJ1-2; D gene uncertain. CDR3 length equals 11 residues. Germline-derived CDR1 and CDR2 are DFQATT and SNEGSKA (reference sequence).

The chain uses TRBV3-1 (or the pseudogene TRBV3-2) and TRBJ2-3; a possible D gene is TRBD2 (6 bases). There are 14 residues in the CDR3. CDR1 is LGHDT, CDR2 YNNKEL, per germline (reference sequence). V gave up 0 bases and J gave up 3 bases, with 7 bases separating them. In DNA, the CDR3 is TGTGCCAGCAGCCAAGATGGGAGGACAGATACGCAGTATTTT. Translation gives CASSQDGRTDTQYF.

This clone was seen a single time. The chain joins TRBV7-9 to TRBJ1-1, with TRBD1 matching over 7 bases. J was trimmed by 1 base and V by 0 bases; bases with no gene match: 2. Germline V gene lookup returns CDR1 SEHNR and CDR2 FQNEAQ (reference sequence). The CDR3 loop spans 15 amino acids. In nucleotides, the CDR3 is TGTGCCAGCAGCTTAGCCGGGACAGCGAACACTGAAGCTTTCTTT. It specifies CASSLAGTANTEAFF.

The V call is TRBV19, the J call TRBJ2-1; TRBD1 aligns across 9 bases. Germline assignment: CDR1 LNHDA and CDR2 SQIVND (reference sequence). This CDR3 has 14 residues. With 9 bases clipped from V and 3 bases from J, the junction kept 6 bases outside the gene matches. CDR3 nucleotide sequence: TGTGCCAGCACTCCGGGACAGGGCTACAATGAGCAGTTCTTC. The encoded protein is CASTPGQGYNEQFF. The whole variable domain, filled in from reference TRBV19 and TRBJ2-1, reads DGGITQSPKYLFRKEGQNVTLSCEQNLNHDAMYWYRQDPGQGLRLIYYSQIVNDFQKGDIAEGYSVSREKKESFPLTVTSAQKNPTAFYLCASTPGQGYNEQFFGPGTRLTVL.

The rearrangement joins TRBV24-1 to TRBJ2-3, with D possibly TRBD2 on 5 matching bases. Germline V CDR1 and CDR2: KGHDR, SFDVKD. V shed 4 bases and J shed 0 bases, with 7 bases lying between them. This CDR3 region has 14 residues. This CDR3 is CATSERTSTDTQYF. In nucleotides, the CDR3 is TGTGCCACCAGTGAGAGGACTAGCACAGATACGCAGTATTTT.

V usage is TRBV27 and J usage is TRBJ1-5; 7 positions agree with TRBD1. CDR1 is MNHEY and CDR2 is SMNVEV in the germline V gene (reference sequence). J gave up 9 bases and V 10 bases, and 12 bases lay outside the gene matches. The CDR3 has 13 residues. The CDR3 here is CATSTGAGGPQHF. CDR3 DNA: TGTGCCACCTCCACAGGGGCCGGCGGGCCCCAGCATTTT.

The CDR3 is CASSLWAVSNQPQHF. CDR3 bases: TGTGCCAGCAGCTTGTGGGCTGTTAGCAATCAGCCCCAGCATTTT. The chain employs TRBV5-6 and TRBJ1-5; no firm D call. Germline V CDR1 and CDR2: SGHDT, YYEEEE. Trimming shortened V by 1 base and J by 0 bases, and 8 bases separated the two germline ends. The length of the CDR3 is 15 residues.

This sequence joins TRBV6-2 or TRBV6-3 and TRBJ2-1; TRBD1 matches at 7 bases. The germline gives CDR1 MNHEY, CDR2 SVGEGT. CDR3 length: 17 residues. Trimming took 2 bases from V and 1 from J; bases not matched to a gene: 8. In nucleotides, the CDR3 is TGTGCCAGCAGTTACCCTAGAACAGGGGTATCCTACAATGAGCAGTTCTTC. Translated: CASSYPRTGVSYNEQFF.

This chain joins TRBV6-2 or TRBV6-3 and TRBJ2-5; maybe TRBD2 (6 bases). Germline V CDR1 and CDR2: MNHEY, SVGEGT. The V end lost 2 bases, the J end lost 4 bases, and 14 bases lay between the germline ends. This CDR3 spans 15 amino acids. The CDR3, as DNA: TGTGCCAGCAGTTACGGGGGGACCCCTAGAGAGACCCAGTACTTC. As protein: CASSYGGTPRETQYF.

V is TRBV5-6 and J is TRBJ1-5, with D hard to call. Germline values: CDR1 SGHDT, CDR2 YYEEEE. V lost 2 bases and J 5 bases, leaving 8 bases between the germline ends. CDR3 length: 13 amino acids. DNA for the CDR3: TGTGCCAGCAGCTTATACGGGGATCAGCCCCAGCATTTT. Amino acids: CASSLYGDQPQHF.

The chain carries TRBV27 and TRBJ2-5; D not resolved. The CDR3 runs 13 residues. V was trimmed by 6 bases and J by 4 bases, leaving 12 bases between them. Germline lookup yields CDR1 MNHEY and CDR2 SMNVEV (reference sequence). The CDR3 here is CASSPVGRETQYF. The CDR3 DNA sequence: TGTGCCAGCAGCCCAGTGGGCAGAGAGACCCAGTACTTC.

In nucleotides, the CDR3 is TGTGCCAGAAGCTTAGGGGAGACAGGGGCGGAAAGAAGGACTGAAGCTTTCTTT. Translation gives CARSLGETGAERRTEAFF. The chain is built from TRBV5-3 and TRBJ1-1; the match to TRBD1 covers 8 bases. TRBV5-3 is placed among ORFs of uncertain function. The CDR3 extends over 18 amino acids. V lost 2 bases, J lost 5 bases, and 17 bases stayed unmatched.

The sample holds one count of this clone. The CDR3 reads CASSSRQVLYEQYV. For the CDR3, the DNA is TGTGCCAGCAGCTCTCGACAAGTCCTCTACGAGCAGTACGTC. This rearrangement joins TRBV2 to TRBJ2-7, with D hard to call. Germline V gene data show CDR1 as SNHLY and CDR2 as FYNNEI. The V end was cut by 6 bases, the J end by 3 bases, with 15 bases between. This CDR3 spans 14 amino acids.

The chain is built from TRBV19 and TRBJ1-3; D unclear. The V gene's germline CDR1 is LNHDA and CDR2 SQIVND (reference sequence). CDR3 size: 13 residues. V was pared by 2 bases and J by 4 bases, with 6 bases between. The CDR3 nucleotides are TGTGCCAGTAGTATATCGGGGGGAAACACCATATATTTT. Translated, it gives CASSISGGNTIYF. Based on the CDR3 plus reference TRBV19 and TRBJ1-3, the full variable domain is DGGITQSPKYLFRKEGQNVTLSCEQNLNHDAMYWYRQDPGQGLRLIYYSQIVNDFQKGDIAEGYSVSREKKESFPLTVTSAQKNPTAFYLCASSISGGNTIYFGEGSWLTVV.

This rearrangement joins TRBV2 to TRBJ1-3; D might be TRBD1 (5 bases). The CDR3 length is 14 residues. Trimming removed 10 bases from V and 0 bases from J, with 13 bases in between. Per germline, CDR1 SNHLY and CDR2 FYNNEI. The CDR3 DNA sequence: TGTGCCACCCAGGGTAGGGGCTCTGGAAACACCATATATTTT. Its translation is CATQGRGSGNTIYF.

The chain links TRBV7-8 to TRBJ1-1, with D tentatively TRBD1 (5 bases). The CDR3 has 15 amino acids. The germline V gene encodes CDR1 SGHVS and CDR2 FQNEAQ. Trimming took 2 bases from V and 4 from J, leaving 14 bases between them. CDR3 in DNA: TGTGCCAGCAGCTTAAAACGGGAGGGGATCACTGAAGCTTTCTTT. It encodes CASSLKREGITEAFF.